Below are 13 T cell receptor beta chains sequenced from a single sample in a study of blood T cell repertoires in COVID-19. Sequencing was performed with immunoSEQ multiplex PCR; in TCRdb, only in-frame clones are kept and a portion is missing. The data contain approximately 230,000 clones, around 85% of them singletons. Specimen: peripheral blood. The receptors stem from an elderly man with acute or convalescent COVID-19.

The chain joins TRBV12-3 or TRBV12-4 to TRBJ1-2, with D possibly matching TRBD1 (6 bases). V was pared by 7 bases and J by 3 bases, with 9 bases between. The CDR3 has 12 residues. CDR3 in amino acids: CASTRTDYGYTF. DNA for the CDR3: TGTGCCAGCACCCGGACAGACTATGGCTACACCTTC.

This chain joins TRBV7-8 and TRBJ1-6; D might be TRBD1 (5 bases). Trimming took off 1 base at V and 7 bases at J, with 14 bases between the two ends. CDR3 length: 16 residues. Germline V gene data show CDR1 as SGHVS and CDR2 as FQNEAQ. CDR3 region: CASSLGARVRNSPLHF. The CDR3 nucleotides are TGTGCCAGCAGCTTAGGTGCCAGGGTCCGGAATTCACCCCTCCACTTT.

This chain links TRBV5-4 with TRBJ1-3; 9 nucleotides agree with TRBD1. There are 17 residues in the CDR3. The V and J ends lost 0 bases and 0 bases, in that order; junction bases with no gene match: 4. Germline CDR1 is SGHNT and CDR2 is YYREEE (reference sequence). CDR3 sequence: CASSLARTGDSGNTIYF. In DNA form, the CDR3 reads TGTGCCAGCAGCTTGGCCCGGACAGGGGACTCTGGAAACACCATATATTTT.

About this clone: The sample has other DNA sequences that encode this CDR3 too. The chain carries TRBV6-6 and TRBJ2-3, with unresolved D. The CDR3 contains 12 residues. The germline V and J ends were trimmed by 0 bases and 5 bases, with 3 bases remaining between them. The V gene's germline CDR1 is MNHNY and CDR2 SVGAGI (reference sequence). CDR3: CASSYSRDTQYF. The CDR3 DNA reads as TGTGCCAGCAGTTACTCTAGAGATACGCAGTATTTT.

This clone was seen a few times. This rearrangement joins TRBV6-5 to TRBJ1-2; the D is unclear. V was cut by 10 bases and J by 5 bases, with 17 bases left in between. The CDR3 length is 13 residues. Germline V gene lookup returns CDR1 MNHEY and CDR2 SVGAGI. DNA of the CDR3: TGTGCCACTCGAAGAGGCTCCTCTTATGGCTACACCTTC. Translating gives CATRRGSSYGYTF.

The chain uses TRBV9 and TRBJ2-3, with 14 bases matching TRBD2. The CDR3 sequence is 19 residues long. In germline, CDR1 is SGDLS, CDR2 YYNGEE. V lost 0 bases to trimming and J lost 3 bases; unmatched junction nucleotides: 9. The CDR3 DNA reads TGTGCCAGCAGCGTAGGACTAGCGGGGGGGCCGTTGGCGACAGATACGCAGTATTTT. Amino acids: CASSVGLAGGPLATDTQYF.

The CDR3: CASSPDQGGSGYTF. The CDR3 DNA reads as TGTGCCAGCAGCCCAGATCAGGGGGGTAGTGGCTACACCTTC. The chain combines TRBV11-2 with TRBJ1-2, with TRBD1 matching over 7 bases. After removal of 5 bases from V and 7 bases from J, the junction contained 10 bases not matched to a gene. The CDR3 sequence is 14 residues long. Looked up from germline, CDR1 is SGHAT and CDR2 is FQNNGV.

Regarding this clone: Other DNA sequences in the sample encode the same CDR3. V and J are TRBV6-5 and TRBJ2-7, with 7 positions matching TRBD1. In germline, CDR1 is MNHEY, CDR2 SVGAGI. With 0 bases clipped from V and 0 bases from J, the junction kept 2 bases outside the gene matches. The length of the CDR3 is 15 residues. The CDR3 coding sequence is TGTGCCAGCAGTTACTCGAGGGACAGCTCCTACGAGCAGTACTTC. This translates into CASSYSRDSSYEQYF.

This clone has only a few counts. The chain carries TRBV27 and TRBJ1-6, with TRBD1 matching over 9 bases. Germline V gene data show CDR1 as MNHEY and CDR2 as SMNVEV (reference sequence). The CDR3 is made up of 15 amino acids. After removal of 4 bases from V and 9 bases from J, the junction contained 7 bases not matched to a gene. As DNA, the CDR3 is TGTGCCAGCAGTTGGCGACAGGGACAGGGTTCACCCCTCCACTTT. Amino acid sequence: CASSWRQGQGSPLHF.

This chain uses TRBV5-1 with TRBJ1-4; 10 bases map to TRBD1. In germline, CDR1 is SGHRS, CDR2 YFSETQ. J lost 6 bases, V lost 4 bases, and 3 bases had no gene match. This CDR3 is built from 14 residues. CDR3 protein: CASSRQGAYEKLFF. CDR3 coding DNA: TGCGCCAGCAGCAGACAGGGGGCTTATGAAAAACTGTTTTTT.

The chain uses TRBV5-1 and TRBJ1-2, with a tentative D call TRBD1 (5 bases). Deletions cut 4 bases from V and 6 bases from J, with 13 bases between. The CDR3 contains 13 residues. Germline CDR1 reads SGHRS; CDR2 reads YFSETQ. The CDR3 nucleotides are TGCGCCAGCAGCCGGTCAGGGAACAATGGCTACACCTTC. This gives the protein CASSRSGNNGYTF.

This clone was seen a few times. The genes are TRBV10-1 and TRBJ2-7; no definite D call. V was pared by 8 bases and J by 3 bases, with 14 bases between. The germline V gene encodes CDR1 WNHNN and CDR2 SYGVQD (reference sequence). This CDR3 has 13 residues. DNA of the CDR3: TGCGCCAGCTCGTCGAGTACCGTCTACGAGCAGTACTTC. It encodes CASSSSTVYEQYF.

The V gene is TRBV18, the J gene TRBJ2-7, with D unresolved. Per germline, CDR1 KGHSH and CDR2 LQKENI. The CDR3 runs to 14 residues. Trimming removed 0 bases from V and 8 bases from J, with 14 bases in between. In DNA, the CDR3 is TGTGCCAGCTCACCACCGGAGTCCCCCTCGCAGCAGTACTTC. It encodes CASSPPESPSQQYF.